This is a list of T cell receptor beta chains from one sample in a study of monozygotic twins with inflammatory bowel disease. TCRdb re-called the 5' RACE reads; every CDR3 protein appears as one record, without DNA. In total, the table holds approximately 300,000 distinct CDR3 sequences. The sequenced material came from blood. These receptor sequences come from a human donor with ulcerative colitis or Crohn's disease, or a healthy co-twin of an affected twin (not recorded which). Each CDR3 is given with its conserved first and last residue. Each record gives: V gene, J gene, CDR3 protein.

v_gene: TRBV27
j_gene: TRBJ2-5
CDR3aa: CASSLGYASGLQETQYF

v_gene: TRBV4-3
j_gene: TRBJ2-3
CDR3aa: CASSQVLHGGGGAYTQYF

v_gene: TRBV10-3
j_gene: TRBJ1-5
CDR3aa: CATQGGDQPQHF

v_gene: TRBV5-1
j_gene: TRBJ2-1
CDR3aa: CASSPRTESNEQFF

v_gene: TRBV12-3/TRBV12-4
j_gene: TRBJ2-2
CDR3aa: CASSLRALDTGELFF

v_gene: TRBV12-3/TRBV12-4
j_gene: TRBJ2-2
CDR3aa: CASSNRDRGTGELFF

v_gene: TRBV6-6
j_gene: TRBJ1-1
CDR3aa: CASSATFQAFF

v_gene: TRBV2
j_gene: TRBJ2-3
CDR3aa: CASSEASGRGNTQYF

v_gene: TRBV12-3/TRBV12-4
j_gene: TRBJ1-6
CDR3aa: CASSLGPGAPNSPLHF

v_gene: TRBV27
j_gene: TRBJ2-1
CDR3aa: CASSLSTPRNNEQFF

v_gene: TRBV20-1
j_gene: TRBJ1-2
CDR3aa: CSAPHRVRGYTF

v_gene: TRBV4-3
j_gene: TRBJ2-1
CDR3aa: CASSHVPGGAGDNEQFF

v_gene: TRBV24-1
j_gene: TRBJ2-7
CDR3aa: CATSERFHATSSYEQYF

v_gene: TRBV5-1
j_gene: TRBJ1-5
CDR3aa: CASSLDGPPQHF

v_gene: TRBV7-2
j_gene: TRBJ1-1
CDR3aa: CASGPDSGRTEAFF

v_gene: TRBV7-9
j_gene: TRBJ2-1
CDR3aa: CASSLASQGYEQFF

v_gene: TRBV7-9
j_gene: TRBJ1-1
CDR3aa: CASSYQGEAIEAFF

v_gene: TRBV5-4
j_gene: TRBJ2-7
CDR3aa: CASSLDLAGAREQYF

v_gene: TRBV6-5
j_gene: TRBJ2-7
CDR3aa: CASSYAHQSSGGPGEQYF

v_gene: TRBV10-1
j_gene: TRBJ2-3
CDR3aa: CASSESAPSGRLLTQYF

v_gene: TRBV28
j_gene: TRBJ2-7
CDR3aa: CASRGDHEQYF

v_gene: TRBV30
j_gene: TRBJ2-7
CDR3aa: CAWSPGGFYPEQYF

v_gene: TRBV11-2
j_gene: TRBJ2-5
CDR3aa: CASSLGHSRSTQYF

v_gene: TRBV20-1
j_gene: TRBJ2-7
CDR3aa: CSASTPSGDSSYEQYF

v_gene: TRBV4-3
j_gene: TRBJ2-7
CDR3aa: CASSPRPGGGYEQYF

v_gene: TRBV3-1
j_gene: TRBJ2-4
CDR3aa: CASSQIAGGLAKNIQYF

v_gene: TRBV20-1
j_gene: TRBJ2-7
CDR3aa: CSANSGTGGYEQYF

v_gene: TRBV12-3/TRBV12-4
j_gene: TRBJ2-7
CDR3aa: CASSLVALSEQYF

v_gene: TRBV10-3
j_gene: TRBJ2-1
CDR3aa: CAISEPGTAPYNEQFF

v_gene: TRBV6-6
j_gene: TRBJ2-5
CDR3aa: CASSYSGGGETQYF

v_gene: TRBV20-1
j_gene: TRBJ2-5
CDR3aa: CSARLTGGVETQYF

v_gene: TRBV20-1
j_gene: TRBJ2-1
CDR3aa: CSARPGQLYSSYNEQFF

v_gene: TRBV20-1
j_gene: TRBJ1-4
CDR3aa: CSARQGNEKLFF

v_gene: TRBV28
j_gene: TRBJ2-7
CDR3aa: CASSLVAPELYEQYF

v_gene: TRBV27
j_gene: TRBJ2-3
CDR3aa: CASSPLLQGARGDTQYF

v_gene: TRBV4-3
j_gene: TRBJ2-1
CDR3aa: CASSDGTWPWYNEQFF

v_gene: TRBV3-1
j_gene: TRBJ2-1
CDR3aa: CASSHDVSYNEQFF

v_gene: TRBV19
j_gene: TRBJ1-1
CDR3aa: CASSINVGSTEAFF

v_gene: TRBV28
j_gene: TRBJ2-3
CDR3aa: CASSSPLGSGRLGDTQYF

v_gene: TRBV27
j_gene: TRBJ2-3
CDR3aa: CASSMILTATSTDTQYF

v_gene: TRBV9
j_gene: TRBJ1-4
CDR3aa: CASSDTPTNEKLFF

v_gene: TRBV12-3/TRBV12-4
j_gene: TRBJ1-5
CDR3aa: CASSYTGTGGNNQPQHF

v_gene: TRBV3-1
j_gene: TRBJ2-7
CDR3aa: CASSFRGLTYSYEQYF

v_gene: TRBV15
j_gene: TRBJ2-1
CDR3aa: CATSKRTSPEEQFF

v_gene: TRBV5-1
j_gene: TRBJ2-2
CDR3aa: CASSAIRVNTGELFF

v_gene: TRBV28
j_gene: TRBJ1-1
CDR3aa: CASLGTLNQEAFF